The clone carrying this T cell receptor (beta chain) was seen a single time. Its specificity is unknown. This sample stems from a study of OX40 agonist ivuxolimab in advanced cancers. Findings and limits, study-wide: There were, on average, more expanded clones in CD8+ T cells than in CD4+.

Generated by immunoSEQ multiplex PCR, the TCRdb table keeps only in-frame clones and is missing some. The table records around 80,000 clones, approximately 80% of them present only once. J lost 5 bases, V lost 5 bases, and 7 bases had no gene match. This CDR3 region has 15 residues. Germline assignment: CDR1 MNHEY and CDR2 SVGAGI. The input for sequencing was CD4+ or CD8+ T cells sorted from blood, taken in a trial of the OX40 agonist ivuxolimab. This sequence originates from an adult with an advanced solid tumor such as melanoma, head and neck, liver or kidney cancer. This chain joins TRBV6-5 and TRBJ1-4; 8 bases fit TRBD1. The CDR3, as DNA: TGTGCCAGCAGTCAACGGGACAGGCAAAATGAAAAACTGTTTTTT. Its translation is CASSQRDRQNEKLFF.